The 27 T cell receptor beta chains reported below all come from one sample, sequenced in a study of technical replicates of blood from four donors. Profiled with immunoSEQ multiplex PCR; TCRdb holds only in-frame clones, not every one. The sample comprises tens of thousands of clones, around 97% of which are singletons, and 0.2% to 0.25% rests with the top ten. Input material: T cells isolated from PBMCs. These receptors were obtained from a human donor in good health.

This chain joins TRBV7-2 and TRBJ2-7, with D possibly being TRBD2 (6 bases). The CDR3 has 14 amino acids. Deletions cut 5 bases from V and 2 bases from J, with 13 bases between. Germline loops: CDR1 SGHTA, CDR2 FQGNSA. The CDR3 is CASSPGAGPYEQYF. In DNA, the CDR3 is TGTGCCAGCAGCCCTGGAGCGGGTCCCTACGAGCAGTACTTC.

The V and J genes are TRBV19 and TRBJ1-5; 7 positions agree with TRBD1. Trimming removed 4 bases from V and 7 bases from J; junction bases left unmatched: 7. The CDR3 is 14 amino acids. The germline V gene has CDR1 LNHDA and CDR2 SQIVND (reference sequence). In DNA form, the CDR3 reads TGTGCCAGTAGTACGACAGGGTATGGGCAGCCCCAGCATTTT. Translated, it gives CASSTTGYGQPQHF. The entire variable domain, with the rest obtained from reference TRBV19 and TRBJ1-5, is as follows: DGGITQSPKYLFRKEGQNVTLSCEQNLNHDAMYWYRQDPGQGLRLIYYSQIVNDFQKGDIAEGYSVSREKKESFPLTVTSAQKNPTAFYLCASSTTGYGQPQHFGDGTRLSIL.

This rearrangement joins TRBV18 to TRBJ1-6, with no clear D. V was cut by 2 bases and J by 0 bases, with 8 bases left in between. This CDR3 comprises 16 residues. Per the germline V gene, CDR1 is KGHSH and CDR2 is LQKENI. The CDR3, as DNA: TGTGCCAGCTCACCAAGGGAGAGCTCCTATAATTCACCCCTCCACTTT. The encoded protein is CASSPRESSYNSPLHF.

The chain uses TRBV9 and TRBJ1-3; D gene unclear. Between the trimmed V and J ends, which lost 0 bases and 4 bases, there was a span of 8 bases. The CDR3 extends over 14 amino acids. CDR1 and CDR2 (germline): SGDLS, YYNGEE. The CDR3 DNA reads as TGTGCCAGCAGCGTAGGAACAGCAGGAAACACCATATATTTT. Its translation: CASSVGTAGNTIYF.

J is TRBJ1-5 and V is TRBV18, with a possible D match to TRBD1 (6 bases). V lost 4 bases to trimming and J lost 6 bases, with 13 bases between them. The CDR3 is 14 amino acids. CDR1 KGHSH and CDR2 LQKENI come from the germline V gene. The CDR3 protein is CASSLGGNSQPQHF. CDR3 DNA sequence: TGTGCCAGCTCACTAGGGGGAAACTCTCAGCCCCAGCATTTT.

This chain links TRBV2 with TRBJ2-6; 10 bases fit TRBD1. CDR3 length: 19 residues. Losses at the gene ends were 2 bases for V and 0 bases for J; bases not matched to a gene: 7. The germline CDR1 and CDR2 sequences are SNHLY and FYNNEI. The CDR3 DNA reads as TGTGCCAGCAGTGAAATGGGACAGGGGATGAGCTCTGGGGCCAACGTCCTGACTTTC. This translates into CASSEMGQGMSSGANVLTF.

The chain recombines TRBV14 with TRBJ1-1, with 9 nucleotides matching TRBD1. CDR3 length: 12 amino acids. The junction had 9 bases not matched to a gene; V was cut back by 6 bases and J by 13 bases. CDR1 is SGHDN and CDR2 is FVKESK in the germline V gene. The CDR3 coding sequence is TGTGCCAGCAGGATGACGGGACAGGGCTTTTTCTTT. Protein product: CASRMTGQGFFF.

The chain is built from TRBV18 and TRBJ2-5; unclear D gene. This CDR3 spans 12 amino acids. The germline gives CDR1 KGHSH, CDR2 LQKENI. Deletions cut 4 bases from V and 5 bases from J, with 8 bases between. The CDR3 reads CASSRQIETQYF. For the CDR3, the DNA is TGTGCCAGCTCACGGCAAATCGAGACCCAGTACTTC.

The V gene is TRBV11-2, the J gene TRBJ2-1; 7 bases match TRBD1. Germline assignment: CDR1 SGHAT and CDR2 FQNNGV. Unmatched junction bases numbered 7, after V lost 9 bases and J lost 5 bases. CDR3 length: 13 residues. The CDR3 DNA sequence: TGTGCCAGTAATAGGGGGCGCGACAATGAGCAGTTCTTC. Its protein is CASNRGRDNEQFF.

This sequence joins TRBV7-9 and TRBJ2-3, with D maybe TRBD1 (6 bases). This CDR3 region has 11 residues. V was clipped by 2 bases and J by 9 bases, with 6 bases between them. CDR1 is SEHNR and CDR2 is FQNEAQ in the germline V gene (reference sequence). The CDR3 coding sequence is TGTGCCAGCAGCTTAAGGGGGACGCAGTATTTT. Translating it yields CASSLRGTQYF.

This chain links TRBV4-1 with TRBJ2-1, with TRBD1 identical over 7 bases. V dropped 7 bases and J dropped 0; count of bases not matched to a gene: 6. This CDR3 spans 15 amino acids. The germline V gene encodes CDR1 MGHRA and CDR2 YSYEKL. In DNA, the CDR3 is TGCGCCAGCACGGCAGGGGGTAGCTCCTACAATGAGCAGTTCTTC. It encodes CASTAGGSSYNEQFF.

V and J are TRBV28 and TRBJ2-1; 12 bases align to TRBD2. Germline values: CDR1 MDHEN, CDR2 SYDVKM. The CDR3 loop spans 18 amino acids. V shed 4 bases, J shed 10 bases, and the junction held 17 bases outside the gene matches. CDR3 nucleotides: TGTGCCAGCAGTTCAAACGCCCGATCTAGCGGGAGGGCCCCCGAGCAGTTCTTC. Protein: CASSSNARSSGRAPEQFF. The full variable domain, its missing parts supplied by reference TRBV28 and TRBJ2-1, is DVKVTQSSRYLVKRTGEKVFLECVQDMDHENMFWYRQDPGLGLRLIYFSYDVKMKEKGDIPEGYSVSREKKERFSLILESASTNQTSMYLCASSSNARSSGRAPEQFFGPGTRLTVL.

The rearrangement joins TRBV6-1 to TRBJ2-1; 8 bases map to TRBD2. Germline V gene sequence: CDR1 MNHNS, CDR2 SASEGT. V shed 4 bases and J 7 bases; nucleotides not matched to a gene: 12. The CDR3 runs to 16 residues. The CDR3 DNA sequence: TGTGCCAGCAGTGCACTCGTCACTAGCGGTTCGAATGAGCAGTTCTTC. This codes for CASSALVTSGSNEQFF.

The rearrangement joins TRBV10-3 to TRBJ2-1; 7 bases are a match to TRBD2. The germline gives CDR1 ENHRY, CDR2 SYGVKD. This CDR3 region has 15 residues. The J segment lost 5 bases and the V segment lost 10 bases, leaving 14 bases of the junction unmatched. DNA for the CDR3: TGTGCCACCTCGATCGGCGGGAGTCGGAACAATGAGCAGTTCTTC. Translating gives CATSIGGSRNNEQFF.

V usage is TRBV7-9 and J usage is TRBJ1-3, with 7 bases matching TRBD1. There are 15 residues in the CDR3. Trimming took 5 bases from V and 4 from J; bases not matched to a gene: 8. Germline V lookup: CDR1 SEHNR, CDR2 FQNEAQ (reference sequence). The CDR3 DNA reads as TGTGCCAGCAGCCCAAACAGGGGTAACGGAAACACCATATATTTT. It is translated as CASSPNRGNGNTIYF.

Written as DNA, the CDR3 is TGTGCCGCGAGCGGGAGCTCCTACAATGAGCAGTTCTTC. Its translation is CAASGSSYNEQFF. V usage is TRBV19 and J usage is TRBJ2-1, with 8 bases fitting TRBD2. The germline gives CDR1 LNHDA, CDR2 SQIVND (reference sequence). CDR3 length equals 13 residues. V was pared by 11 bases and J by 0 bases, with 3 bases of the junction left unmatched. Full variable domain (remainder filled in from reference TRBV19 and TRBJ2-1): DGGITQSPKYLFRKEGQNVTLSCEQNLNHDAMYWYRQDPGQGLRLIYYSQIVNDFQKGDIAEGYSVSREKKESFPLTVTSAQKNPTAFYLCAASGSSYNEQFFGPGTRLTVL.

The chain employs TRBV4-1 and TRBJ2-5, with 10 bases that match TRBD2. V trimming: 4 bases; J trimming: 4 bases; junction bases outside the gene matches: 6. There are 15 residues in the CDR3. In germline, CDR1 is MGHRA, CDR2 YSYEKL. CDR3 nucleotide sequence: TGCGCCAGCAGCCGCGGGGCTAGCGGGAGAGAGACCCAGTACTTC. This gives the protein CASSRGASGRETQYF.

This chain joins TRBV5-6 and TRBJ2-2, with 9 nucleotides matching TRBD1. The junction had 5 bases not matched to a gene; V was cut back by 4 bases and J by 1 base. The length of the CDR3 is 16 residues. The V gene's germline CDR1 is SGHDT and CDR2 YYEEEE. In DNA form, the CDR3 reads TGTGCCAGCAGCGCCGACAGGGGGTTGAACACCGGGGAGCTGTTTTTT. Residues: CASSADRGLNTGELFF.

The rearrangement links TRBV11-2 to TRBJ1-1, with 8 bases lining up with TRBD1. The junction had 3 bases not matched to a gene; V was cut back by 5 bases and J by 4 bases. Germline CDR1 SGHAT, CDR2 FQNNGV. This CDR3 is built from 13 residues. CDR3 nucleotide sequence: TGTGCCAGCAGCCCTACAGGGGGCACTGAAGCTTTCTTT. The encoded protein is CASSPTGGTEAFF.

This chain connects TRBV27 to TRBJ1-2, with 9 bases matching TRBD1. The CDR3 has 16 residues. With V trimmed by 5 bases and J by 8 bases, 15 bases remained unmatched. CDR1 MNHEY and CDR2 SMNVEV come from the germline V gene (reference sequence). For the CDR3, the DNA is TGTGCCAGCAGTGCACGCCTCCGGGACAGGGAGGGGGGCTACACCTTC. Translation: CASSARLRDREGGYTF.

The chain carries TRBV6-1 and TRBJ1-3; weak D call: TRBD1 (5 bases). The CDR3 runs 17 residues. V lost 2 bases and J 0 bases, leaving 14 bases between the germline ends. Germline-derived CDR1 and CDR2 are MNHNS and SASEGT. The CDR3 DNA follows: TGTGCCAGCAGTGAACGGCAGGGTATCCTCTCTGGAAACACCATATATTTT. Encoded protein: CASSERQGILSGNTIYF.

The rearrangement joins TRBV9 to TRBJ2-3; D uncertain. Looked up from germline, CDR1 is SGDLS and CDR2 is YYNGEE. CDR3 length: 14 residues. The V gene lost 0 bases and the J gene lost 4 bases, with 9 bases spanning the gap. CDR3 region: CASSVALGSDTQYF. CDR3 nucleotide sequence: TGTGCCAGCAGCGTAGCTTTGGGCTCAGATACGCAGTATTTT.

V is TRBV11-2 and J is TRBJ1-1; 8 bases match TRBD1. There are 17 residues in the CDR3. Germline lookup yields CDR1 SGHAT and CDR2 FQNNGV. Trimming removed 6 bases from V and 2 bases from J; junction bases left unmatched: 14. For the CDR3, the DNA is TGTGCCAGCAGACAGATCGGAAGGCAGGGGGCCAACACTGAAGCTTTCTTT. As protein: CASRQIGRQGANTEAFF. Together with reference TRBV11-2 and TRBJ1-1, the CDR3 gives the full variable domain: EAGVAQSPRYKIIEKRQSVAFWCNPISGHATLYWYQQILGQGPKLLIQFQNNGVVDDSQLPKDRFSAERLKGVDSTLKIQPAKLEDSAVYLCASRQIGRQGANTEAFFGQGTRLTVV.

The CDR3 nucleotides read TGTGCCTGGAGTGTTAGGAGATCTGGAAACACCATATATTTT. Its protein product is CAWSVRRSGNTIYF. J is TRBJ1-3 and V is TRBV30; D is uncertain. The V gene's germline CDR1 is GTSNPN and CDR2 SVGIG (reference sequence). The CDR3 extends over 14 amino acids. The V end lost 0 bases, the J end lost 1 base, and 7 bases lay between the germline ends.

The chain joins TRBV30 to TRBJ1-5; D is undetermined. Germline V gene data show CDR1 as GTSNPN and CDR2 as SVGIG (reference sequence). This CDR3 spans 14 amino acids. Trimming pared 0 bases from V and 4 bases from J, leaving 10 bases between. The CDR3, as DNA: TGTGCCTGGAGTGTACGCCAGGATAATCAGCCCCAGCATTTT. Translation: CAWSVRQDNQPQHF.

CDR3 region: CASSSLLAGGPGADTQYF. In nucleotides, the CDR3 is TGTGCCAGCAGCTCGTTACTAGCGGGAGGTCCGGGGGCAGATACGCAGTATTTT. V usage is TRBV11-2 and J usage is TRBJ2-3, with 12 bases that match TRBD2. Germline assignment: CDR1 SGHAT and CDR2 FQNNGV. J lost 4 bases, V lost 4 bases, and 12 bases had no gene match. The CDR3 covers 18 residues.

The V call is TRBV2, the J call TRBJ2-7, with 7 bases that match TRBD1. V lost 0 bases and J lost 6; bases outside the gene matches: 5. The CDR3 extends over 14 amino acids. Germline-derived CDR1 and CDR2 are SNHLY and FYNNEI. The CDR3 nucleotides read TGTGCCAGCAGTGAAGCCGACAGGGAATCCGAGCAGTACTTC. As protein: CASSEADRESEQYF.